This TCR beta chain comes out of a study of PD-L1 blockade in urothelial cancer. The assay was immunoSEQ multiplex PCR, and TCRdb's table has in-frame clones only and misses some. Seen here are 70,000 to 75,000 clones, about 89% observed once, and the top ten hold approximately 3.5%. The CDR3 length is 14 residues. J gave up 7 bases and V 4 bases, and 5 bases lay outside the gene matches. Per germline, CDR1 MNHNY and CDR2 SVGAGI (reference sequence). This TCR was sampled from a man aged 60 to 69 with urothelial cancer. The source material was PBMCs, sampled around atezolizumab (anti-PD-L1) treatment. The chain uses TRBV6-6 and TRBJ2-2; 8 bases map to TRBD1. The CDR3 spells CASSLDRGSGELFF. DNA of the CDR3: TGTGCCAGCAGTTTAGACAGGGGTAGCGGGGAGCTGTTTTTT.